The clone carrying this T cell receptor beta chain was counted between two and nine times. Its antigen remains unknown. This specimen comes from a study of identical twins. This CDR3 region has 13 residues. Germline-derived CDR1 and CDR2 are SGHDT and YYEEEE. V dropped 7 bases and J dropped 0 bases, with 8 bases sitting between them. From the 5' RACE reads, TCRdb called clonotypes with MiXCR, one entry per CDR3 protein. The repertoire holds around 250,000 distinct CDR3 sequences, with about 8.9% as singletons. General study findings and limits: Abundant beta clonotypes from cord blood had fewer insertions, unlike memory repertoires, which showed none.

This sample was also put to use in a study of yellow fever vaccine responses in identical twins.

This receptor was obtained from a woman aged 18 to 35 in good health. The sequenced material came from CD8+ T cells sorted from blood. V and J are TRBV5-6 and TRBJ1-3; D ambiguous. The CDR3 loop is CASRLSSGNTIYF. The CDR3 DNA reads TGTGCCAGCCGGCTTTCCTCTGGAAACACCATATATTTT.